The 11 T cell receptor beta chains below all came from one sample that was sequenced in a study of blood T cell repertoires in COVID-19. Sequenced by immunoSEQ multiplex PCR; TCRdb stores in-frame clones only, minus some. The sample comprises around 170,000 clones, nearly 80% of which are singletons, and over 11% rests with the top ten. The source material was peripheral blood. The receptors derive from a woman older than 75 with acute or convalescent COVID-19.

This clone was seen a few times. The rearrangement uses TRBV7-9 and TRBJ2-7; the match to TRBD2 covers 9 bases. Germline loops: CDR1 SEHNR, CDR2 FQNEAQ (reference sequence). The CDR3 consists of 14 residues. Trimming removed 4 bases from V and 3 bases from J; junction bases left unmatched: 4. The CDR3 is CASSSASGIYEQYF. The CDR3 DNA sequence: TGTGCCAGCAGCTCCGCTAGCGGGATCTACGAGCAGTACTTC.

The chain carries TRBV19 and TRBJ2-5; D perhaps matches TRBD1 (7 bases). Trimming took off 0 bases at V and 6 bases at J, with 14 bases between the two ends. This CDR3 has 15 amino acids. Germline CDR1 reads LNHDA; CDR2 reads SQIVND (reference sequence). DNA for the CDR3: TGTGCCAGTAGTATAGATGGGGCAGGGGGGAAGACCCAGTACTTC. This gives the protein CASSIDGAGGKTQYF.

A note on this clone: A junction boundary mismatches the germline segment, possibly from a read error. This chain joins TRBV7-6 and TRBJ1-1, with D unresolved. Per the germline V gene, CDR1 is SGHVS and CDR2 is FNYEAQ. CDR3 length: 11 amino acids. CDR3 bases: TGTGCCAGCAGCTCCACTCCGCTTCCCGTCTTT. It encodes CASSSTPLPVF.

The chain has TRBV7-9 and TRBJ1-2; TRBD1 matches at 9 bases. The germline gives CDR1 SEHNR, CDR2 FQNEAQ (reference sequence). V lost 4 bases, J lost 2 bases, and 5 bases stayed unmatched. CDR3 length: 15 amino acids. DNA for the CDR3: TGTGCCAGCAGCTACCTGGACAGGGGCAACTATGGCTACACCTTC. The encoded protein is CASSYLDRGNYGYTF.

The chain links TRBV5-1 to TRBJ1-1, with 9 bases matching TRBD1. CDR3 size: 17 residues. In germline, CDR1 is SGHRS, CDR2 YFSETQ. The trim removed 3 bases at V and 8 bases at J, leaving 17 bases unmatched. This CDR3 is CASSSYGGGQGLAEAFF. The CDR3 region has the DNA TGCGCCAGCAGCTCCTACGGGGGGGGACAGGGTCTTGCAGAAGCTTTCTTT.

The V call is TRBV2, the J call TRBJ2-7; D is perhaps TRBD1 (6 bases). The V end was cut by 5 bases, the J end by 0 bases, with 11 bases between. The length of the CDR3 is 14 residues. Germline assignment: CDR1 SNHLY and CDR2 FYNNEI. The CDR3 is CASSQQGFSYEQYF. In nucleotides, the CDR3 is TGTGCCAGCAGTCAACAGGGATTCTCCTACGAGCAGTACTTC.

The DNA of the CDR3 is TGTGCCAGCAGCTTACAAAGCGGGGGGGCGAGGAATGAGCAGTTCTTC. It yields the protein CASSLQSGGARNEQFF. The V and J genes are TRBV7-2 and TRBJ2-1; 10 nucleotides line up with TRBD2. V trimming: 2 bases; J trimming: 7 bases; junction bases outside the gene matches: 8. Germline V gives CDR1 SGHTA, CDR2 FQGNSA. This CDR3 spans 16 amino acids.

The chain links TRBV7-8 to TRBJ2-7; the match to TRBD2 covers 8 bases. Germline V lookup: CDR1 SGHVS, CDR2 FQNEAQ. This CDR3 comprises 15 residues. The V and J ends lost 2 bases and 7 bases, in that order; junction bases with no gene match: 10. CDR3 nucleotides: TGTGCCAGCAGCTTAAAACGGGGGGGAGCACGGGAGCAGTACTTC. Amino acid sequence: CASSLKRGGAREQYF. Complete variable domain (other parts from reference TRBV7-8 and TRBJ2-7): GAGVSQSPRYKVAKRGQDVALRCDPISGHVSLFWYQQALGQGPEFLTYFQNEAQLDKSGLPSDRFFAERPEGSVSTLKIQRTQQEDSAVYLCASSLKRGGAREQYFGPGTRLTVT.

The chain has TRBV11-2 and TRBJ1-2; 8 positions match TRBD1. V gave up 4 bases and J gave up 6 bases; unmatched junction bases: 7. There are 14 residues in the CDR3. Germline V gene lookup returns CDR1 SGHAT and CDR2 FQNNGV. CDR3 sequence reads: CASSSGQGGNGYTF. The CDR3 DNA sequence: TGTGCCAGCAGCTCCGGACAGGGAGGTAATGGCTACACCTTC.

J is TRBJ2-3 and V is TRBV9; 13 bases agree with TRBD2. The CDR3 is 17 amino acids. Germline assignment: CDR1 SGDLS and CDR2 YYNGEE. J lost 7 bases, V lost 2 bases, and 10 bases had no gene match. The CDR3 sequence is CASSVGRGTSGKNTQYF. In DNA, the CDR3 is TGTGCCAGCAGCGTGGGAAGGGGGACTAGCGGGAAAAATACGCAGTATTTT.

The chain carries TRBV27 and TRBJ2-2; TRBD2 aligns across 10 bases. V shed 3 bases and J 4 bases; nucleotides not matched to a gene: 2. Germline-derived CDR1 and CDR2 are MNHEY and SMNVEV (reference sequence). The length of the CDR3 is 15 residues. The CDR3 nucleotides are TGTGCCAGCAGTTTTGGACTAGCGGCCACCGGGGAGCTGTTTTTT. Amino acid sequence: CASSFGLAATGELFF.